The clone carrying this T cell receptor (beta chain) appeared once. The data are from a study of blood T cell repertoires in COVID-19. The overall study: Some COVID-19 samples were acute and others convalescent; all came from the United States, Italy and Spain.

Source study methods: The authors estimated nucleated cell counts from reference gene primer amplification. This table comes from immunoSEQ multiplex PCR, and its TCRdb copy is limited to in-frame clones, with some not included. From that table come the V and J calls and clone size; the DNA was used to work out D and trimming. Among around 190,000 clones listed, over 80% were seen once. This clonotype originated in a man aged 18 to 35 with acute COVID-19. Sequences were obtained from PBMCs or T cells enriched from blood (not recorded which).

The chain's CDR3 is CASTSGTIYEQYF. As DNA, the CDR3 is TGTGCCAGCACTAGCGGGACTATCTACGAGCAGTACTTC. The gene calls are TRBV7-2 and TRBJ2-7, with TRBD2 matching over 9 bases. The CDR3 covers 13 residues. Losses at the gene ends were 7 bases for V and 3 bases for J; bases not matched to a gene: 4. Germline loops: CDR1 SGHTA, CDR2 FQGNSA.